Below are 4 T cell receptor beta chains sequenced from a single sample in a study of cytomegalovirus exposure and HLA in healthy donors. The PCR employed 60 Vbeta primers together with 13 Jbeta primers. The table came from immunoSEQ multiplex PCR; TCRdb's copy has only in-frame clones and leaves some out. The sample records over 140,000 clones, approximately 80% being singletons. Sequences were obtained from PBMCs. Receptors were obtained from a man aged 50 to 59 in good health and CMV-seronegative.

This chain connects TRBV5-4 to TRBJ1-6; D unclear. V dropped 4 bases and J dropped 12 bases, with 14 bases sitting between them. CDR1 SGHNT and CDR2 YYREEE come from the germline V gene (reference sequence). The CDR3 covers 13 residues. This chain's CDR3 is CASSVDGLLPLHF. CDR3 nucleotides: TGTGCCAGCAGCGTTGACGGACTATTACCCCTCCACTTT.

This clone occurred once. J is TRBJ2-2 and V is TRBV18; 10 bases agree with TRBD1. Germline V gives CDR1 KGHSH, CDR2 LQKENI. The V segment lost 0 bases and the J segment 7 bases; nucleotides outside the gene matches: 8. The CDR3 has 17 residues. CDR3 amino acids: CASSPPATGGAHGELFF. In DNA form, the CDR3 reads TGTGCCAGCTCACCACCGGCGACAGGGGGCGCCCACGGGGAGCTGTTTTTT.

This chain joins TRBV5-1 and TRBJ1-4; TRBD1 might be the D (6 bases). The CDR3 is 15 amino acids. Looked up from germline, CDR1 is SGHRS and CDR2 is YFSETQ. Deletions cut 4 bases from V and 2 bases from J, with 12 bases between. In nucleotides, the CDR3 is TGCGCCAGCAGCGGCCTACAGGGCACTAATGAAAAACTGTTTTTT. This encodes CASSGLQGTNEKLFF.

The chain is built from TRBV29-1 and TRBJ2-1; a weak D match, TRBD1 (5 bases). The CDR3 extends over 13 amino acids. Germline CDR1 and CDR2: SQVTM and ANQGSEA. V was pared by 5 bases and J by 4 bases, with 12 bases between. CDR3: CSVRRGNYNEQFF. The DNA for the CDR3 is TGCAGCGTTCGAAGGGGTAATTACAATGAGCAGTTCTTC.